Each of the 5 T cell receptor beta chains below was sequenced from the same sample in a study of CD8+ T cells in alopecia areata. cDNA reverse transcribed from extracted RNA served as the sequencing template. The table came from immunoSEQ multiplex PCR; TCRdb's copy has only in-frame clones and leaves some out. The sample gives over 100,000 clones, none seen only once, and the top ten clones hold around 20%. Source material: lesional skin. The origin of the receptors is a C3H/HeJ mouse with alopecia areata. The MHC haplotype of the strain is H2-k.

This clone was counted at least ten times. The protein listed by TCRdb differs at residue 12 from the translated DNA, so the DNA translation is shown. These gene names are mouse names. The read ends 3 residues before the CDR3 terminus; that terminus is restored from the germline J gene. The rearrangement links TRBV13-3 to TRBJ1-3; 7 positions agree with TRBD1. The CDR3 consists of 15 residues. The J segment lost 0 bases and the V segment lost 2 bases, leaving 2 bases of the junction unmatched. Germline lookup yields CDR1 NNHDY and CDR2 SYVADS. The part of the CDR3 DNA that was read is TGTGCCAGCAGTGACGACAGGGCTTCTGGAAATACG. This encodes CASSDDRASGNT. The whole CDR3 is CASSDDRASGNTLYF.

Regarding this clone: A mismatch at residue 13 separates the TCRdb protein from the translated DNA, so the protein presented here was translated from the DNA. Gene names and germline match the mouse. Read coverage stops 3 residues before the CDR3 terminus; the germline J gene supplies the remainder. The chain joins TRBV13-3 to TRBJ1-3; TRBD1 aligns across 7 bases. CDR3 length: 16 amino acids. From germline, CDR1 is NNHDY and CDR2 SYVADS. Unmatched junction bases numbered 7, after V lost 4 bases and J lost 0 bases. CDR3 in amino acids: CASSTGTEFSGNTLYF. The covered CDR3 bases are TGTGCCAGCAGTACCGGGACAGAGTTTTCTGGAAATACG.

On this clone: The TCRdb protein and the DNA translation do not line up at residue 15; the protein shown here was made by translating the DNA. Genes here carry mouse names. The observed sequence ends 3 residues before the CDR3 terminus, with the missing tail filled in from the germline J gene. This chain links TRBV13-2 with TRBJ1-6; D might be TRBD1 (6 bases). TRBJ1-6 belongs to the ORF category, with a function that is uncertain. The CDR3 length is 18 residues. Germline-derived CDR1 and CDR2 are NNHNN and SYGAGS (reference sequence). The V end lost 1 base, the J end lost 0 bases, and 14 bases lay between the germline ends. CDR3 in amino acids: CASGDPVQGNSYNSPLYF. The sequenced CDR3 bases are TGTGCCAGCGGTGATCCCGTACAGGGAAATTCCTATAATTCGCCC.

Concerning this clone itself: Gene names and germline match the mouse. The read ends 4 residues shy of where the CDR3 ends; the end is completed using the germline J gene. V usage is TRBV22 and J usage is TRBJ1-2. TRBV22 counts as a pseudogene. The CDR3 is 14 amino acids. The CDR3 bases that were read are TGTGCCAGCAGTTGTGGGGGGGCAAACTCC. Its protein is CASSCGGANS. The full CDR3 is CASSCGGANSDYTF.

Note on this clone: Mouse germline and gene names are used. Read coverage stops 4 residues before the CDR3 terminus; the germline J gene supplies the remainder. This rearrangement joins TRBV1 to TRBJ2-4, with 11 positions matching TRBD2. This CDR3 spans 17 amino acids. Germline lookup yields CDR1 NSQYPW and CDR2 LRSPGD (reference sequence). V lost 1 base and J lost 0; bases outside the gene matches: 3. The CDR3 here is CTCSAAGTGGSQNTLYF. The sequenced part of the CDR3 DNA is TGCACCTGCAGTGCAGCCGGGACTGGGGGTAGTCAAAAC.